Following are 26 T cell receptor beta chains from one sample sequenced in a study of blood T cell repertoires in COVID-19. Some clones are missing from TCRdb's copy, which holds only in-frame ones; the method was immunoSEQ multiplex PCR. The sample shows approximately 60,000 clones, about 86% of them seen only once. Sample: peripheral blood. These receptors originate from a human donor in a cohort sampled during active COVID-19.

The CDR3 DNA is TGTGCCACCAGGAGGGGAGGGGGCACTGAAGCTTTCTTT. Translation: CATRRGGGTEAFF. The chain employs TRBV24-1 and TRBJ1-1, with D possibly matching TRBD1 (6 bases). There are 13 residues in the CDR3. Looked up from germline, CDR1 is KGHDR and CDR2 is SFDVKD. Between the trimmed V and J ends, which lost 7 bases and 4 bases, there was a span of 12 bases.

The V and J genes are TRBV9 and TRBJ1-1, with a tentative D call TRBD1 (5 bases). With 0 bases removed from V and 4 bases from J, the gap between germline ends came to 13 bases. Germline assignment: CDR1 SGDLS and CDR2 YYNGEE. The CDR3 sequence is 15 residues long. The CDR3 sequence: CASSVAGREGTEAFF. Here the CDR3 DNA reads TGTGCCAGCAGCGTAGCGGGCAGGGAGGGCACTGAAGCTTTCTTT.

V usage is TRBV5-1 and J usage is TRBJ1-1; 9 nucleotides line up with TRBD1. The CDR3 loop spans 13 amino acids. The germline V gene has CDR1 SGHRS and CDR2 YFSETQ. V was pared by 8 bases and J by 6 bases, with 8 bases of the junction left unmatched. CDR3 region: CASTTGGQAEAFF. The CDR3 nucleotides read TGCGCCAGTACGACAGGGGGTCAGGCTGAAGCTTTCTTT. Using reference TRBV5-1 and TRBJ1-1 for the parts outside the CDR3, the full variable domain is KAGVTQTPRYLIKTRGQQVTLSCSPISGHRSVSWYQQTPGQGLQFLFEYFSETQRNKGNFPGRFSGRQFSNSRSEMNVSTLELGDSALYLCASTTGGQAEAFFGQGTRLTVV.

The chain links TRBV30 to TRBJ1-2; D is perhaps TRBD1 (5 bases). Trimming took off 4 bases at V and 8 bases at J, with 14 bases between the two ends. Germline V gives CDR1 GTSNPN, CDR2 SVGIG (reference sequence). This CDR3 has 12 residues. The CDR3 region is CAWTPRDDGYTF. The CDR3 DNA reads as TGTGCCTGGACTCCCAGGGATGACGGCTACACCTTC.

V is TRBV11-2 and J is TRBJ1-1, with TRBD1 identical over 7 bases. V lost 4 bases, J lost 7 bases, and 6 bases stayed unmatched. Germline assignment: CDR1 SGHAT and CDR2 FQNNGV. The CDR3 covers 13 residues. As DNA, the CDR3 is TGTGCCAGCAGCTACGGGACAGTTTATGAAGCTTTCTTT. Amino acid sequence: CASSYGTVYEAFF. Using reference TRBV11-2 and TRBJ1-1 for the parts outside the CDR3, the full variable domain is EAGVAQSPRYKIIEKRQSVAFWCNPISGHATLYWYQQILGQGPKLLIQFQNNGVVDDSQLPKDRFSAERLKGVDSTLKIQPAKLEDSAVYLCASSYGTVYEAFFGQGTRLTVV.

This chain connects TRBV7-9 to TRBJ2-7, with TRBD1 matching over 7 bases. The CDR3 is made up of 17 amino acids. Germline CDR1 reads SEHNR; CDR2 reads FQNEAQ (reference sequence). Trimming at V came to 2 bases and at J to 5 bases, leaving 15 bases not matched to a gene. In nucleotides, the CDR3 is TGTGCCAGCAGCTTATTTCATCCTGACAGGGATCCTGACGAGCAGTACTTC. Protein product: CASSLFHPDRDPDEQYF.

This clone has only a few counts. The gene calls are TRBV6-1 and TRBJ2-7; 9 positions match TRBD1. This CDR3 spans 16 amino acids. Germline-derived CDR1 and CDR2 are MNHNS and SASEGT. The ends lost 3 bases at V and 5 bases at J; junction bases unmatched: 11. CDR3 DNA sequence: TGTGCCAGCAGTGACGCTCCGGGACAGGGCCTCCACGAGCAGTACTTC. Protein sequence: CASSDAPGQGLHEQYF.

This chain connects TRBV2 to TRBJ2-5; possibly TRBD2 for D (7 bases). Germline lookup yields CDR1 SNHLY and CDR2 FYNNEI. V lost 3 bases and J 2 bases, leaving 16 bases between the germline ends. This CDR3 is built from 16 residues. The CDR3 DNA reads as TGTGCCAGCAGTGAGCGGGGGAGGGGGGAACAAGAGACCCAGTACTTC. This codes for CASSERGRGEQETQYF.

This clone was observed once. The chain couples TRBV11-3 to TRBJ1-5, with D possibly being TRBD1 (5 bases). V was trimmed by 0 bases and J by 6 bases, leaving 6 bases between them. Germline values: CDR1 SGHNT, CDR2 YENEEA. The CDR3 has 13 residues. In nucleotides, the CDR3 is TGTGCCAGCAGCTTAGATCAGGGTCAGCCCCAGCATTTT. Its translation: CASSLDQGQPQHF.

The rearrangement uses TRBV12-5 and TRBJ2-5; 8 nucleotides align to TRBD2. Germline V gene sequence: CDR1 LGHNT, CDR2 FRNRAP. The trim removed 8 bases at V and 2 bases at J, leaving 7 bases unmatched. This CDR3 region has 14 residues. Here the CDR3 reads CASPPGGDQETQYF. In nucleotides, the CDR3 is TGTGCTAGTCCCCCGGGGGGGGATCAAGAGACCCAGTACTTC.

The chain links TRBV3-1 (or the pseudogene TRBV3-2) to TRBJ2-7; TRBD2 matches at 7 bases. This CDR3 contains 14 residues. Germline CDR1 reads LGHDT; CDR2 reads YNNKEL (reference sequence). V dropped 4 bases and J dropped 2; count of bases not matched to a gene: 5. This CDR3 reads CASSRGGVTYEQYF. DNA for the CDR3: TGTGCCAGCAGCCGGGGGGGGGTTACCTACGAGCAGTACTTC.

On this clone: A junction end diverges from the germline sequence, so it may reflect a read error. The chain employs TRBV13 and TRBJ1-4, with 11 nucleotides matching TRBD1. The germline V gene has CDR1 PRHDT and CDR2 FYEKMQ (reference sequence). This CDR3 contains 18 residues. The CDR3 DNA reads TGTGCCAGCAGCATAGGACAGGGGGCATATAAAACTAATGAAAAACTGTTTTTT. Residues: CASSIGQGAYKTNEKLFF.

The V call is TRBV2, the J call TRBJ2-7; 9 bases match TRBD1. The CDR3 contains 12 residues. Germline V CDR1 and CDR2: SNHLY, FYNNEI. V was clipped by 4 bases and J by 6 bases; unmatched bases: 1. This CDR3 is CASSGTGAEQYF. The CDR3 DNA reads as TGTGCCAGCAGTGGGACAGGGGCCGAGCAGTACTTC. Based on the CDR3 plus reference TRBV2 and TRBJ2-7, the full variable domain is EPEVTQTPSHQVTQMGQEVILRCVPISNHLYFYWYRQILGQKVEFLVSFYNNEISEKSEIFDDQFSVERPDGSNFTLKIRSTKLEDSAMYFCASSGTGAEQYFGPGTRLTVT.

This clone appeared a few times. The chain carries TRBV20-1 and TRBJ1-6; D is undetermined. The CDR3 loop spans 14 amino acids. V lost 3 bases and J 6 bases, leaving 12 bases between the germline ends. In germline, CDR1 is DFQATT, CDR2 SNEGSKA (reference sequence). Here the CDR3 DNA reads TGCAGTGCTAGTCCCCAGGAGGGTAATTCACCCCTCCACTTT. Its protein is CSASPQEGNSPLHF.

V and J are TRBV9 and TRBJ2-7, with D tentatively TRBD2 (7 bases). Trimming removed 4 bases from V and 2 bases from J, with 16 bases in between. From germline, CDR1 is SGDLS and CDR2 YYNGEE. This CDR3 is 15 amino acids long. The CDR3 bases are TGTGCCAGCAGCTCCCGGGGGGCAGATCCCTACGAGCAGTACTTC. Translation: CASSSRGADPYEQYF.

The rearrangement joins TRBV2 to TRBJ2-5; D call uncertain. Between the trimmed V and J ends, which lost 2 bases and 4 bases, there was a span of 8 bases. Germline loops: CDR1 SNHLY, CDR2 FYNNEI. CDR3 length: 13 residues. The CDR3 loop reads CASSENSRETQYF. In DNA, the CDR3 is TGTGCCAGCAGTGAAAATTCCAGAGAGACCCAGTACTTC.

J is TRBJ2-5 and V is TRBV24-1, with a possible D match to TRBD2 (6 bases). This CDR3 spans 12 amino acids. The V end was cut by 5 bases, the J end by 6 bases, with 9 bases between. Germline V CDR1 and CDR2: KGHDR, SFDVKD. This chain's CDR3 is CATSVGGKTQYF. For the CDR3, the DNA is TGTGCCACCAGTGTGGGCGGGAAGACCCAGTACTTC.

The count of this clone is one. This chain joins TRBV30 and TRBJ1-6, with a possible D match to TRBD1 (6 bases). Trimming took 0 bases from V and 7 from J, leaving 13 bases between them. The length of the CDR3 is 15 residues. CDR1 and CDR2 from the germline V gene are GTSNPN and SVGIG (reference sequence). The CDR3: CAWSVQGMGNSPLHF. The CDR3 DNA is TGTGCCTGGAGTGTACAGGGTATGGGAAATTCACCCCTCCACTTT.

The chain combines TRBV19 with TRBJ1-2; D possibly corresponds to TRBD1 (6 bases). CDR1 and CDR2 from the germline V gene are LNHDA and SQIVND (reference sequence). Trimming pared 5 bases from V and 2 bases from J, leaving 18 bases between. The CDR3 has 16 amino acids. CDR3 in amino acids: CASSFLDSSLNYGYTF. The CDR3 region has the DNA TGTGCCAGTAGTTTCCTGGACAGTTCATTGAACTATGGCTACACCTTC.

The chain couples TRBV30 to TRBJ2-1; perhaps TRBD2 as D (6 bases). Trimming took off 5 bases at V and 3 bases at J, with 11 bases between the two ends. The germline V gene has CDR1 GTSNPN and CDR2 SVGIG (reference sequence). This CDR3 is 13 amino acids long. The CDR3 sequence: CAWATSGYNEQFF. The CDR3 coding sequence is TGTGCCTGGGCGACTAGTGGCTACAATGAGCAGTTCTTC.

V is TRBV30 and J is TRBJ2-1, with a possible D match to TRBD1 (5 bases). CDR1 is GTSNPN, CDR2 SVGIG, per germline (reference sequence). The CDR3 length is 11 residues. V was clipped by 4 bases and J by 6 bases, with 7 bases between them. The CDR3 DNA is TGTGCCTGGATCAGGGTCAATGAGCAGTTCTTC. This translates into CAWIRVNEQFF.

A remark on this clone: Distinct nucleotide sequences in the sample also encode this CDR3. The rearrangement joins TRBV11-2 to TRBJ1-2; D gene ambiguous. V lost 1 base to trimming and J lost 7 bases, with 16 bases between them. CDR3 length: 15 residues. Germline assignment: CDR1 SGHAT and CDR2 FQNNGV. The CDR3 coding sequence is TGTGCCAGCAGCTTAGCGCCGATCCTATCCCGTGGCTACACCTTC. This codes for CASSLAPILSRGYTF.

This clone appeared a single time. The chain joins TRBV11-2 to TRBJ1-6; 9 bases line up with TRBD1. Germline values: CDR1 SGHAT, CDR2 FQNNGV. The V and J ends lost 4 bases and 14 bases, in that order; junction bases with no gene match: 9. The CDR3 loop spans 14 amino acids. Here the CDR3 reads CASSSGQGFRALHF. As DNA, the CDR3 is TGTGCCAGCAGCTCTGGACAGGGGTTCAGGGCCCTCCACTTT.

The V and J genes are TRBV18 and TRBJ2-3; 10 nucleotides align to TRBD2. V gave up 0 bases and J gave up 4 bases; unmatched junction bases: 13. Germline CDR1 and CDR2: KGHSH and LQKENI. The CDR3 runs 19 residues. CDR3 sequence: CASSPPSGLASLAADTQYF. The CDR3 DNA sequence: TGTGCCAGCTCACCACCCTCGGGACTAGCGAGCCTTGCGGCAGATACGCAGTATTTT.

Only a few counts were recorded for this clone. J is TRBJ2-7 and V is TRBV2; 10 bases fit TRBD2. V dropped 7 bases and J dropped 2; count of bases not matched to a gene: 2. The CDR3 is made up of 13 amino acids. Germline CDR1 is SNHLY and CDR2 is FYNNEI. CDR3 nucleotide sequence: TGTGCCAGCACTAGCGGGGGTGCCTACGAGCAGTACTTC. Translation: CASTSGGAYEQYF.

The V and J genes are TRBV3-1 (or the pseudogene TRBV3-2) and TRBJ2-5; 7 bases agree with TRBD1. The germline CDR1 and CDR2 sequences are LGHDT and YNNKEL (reference sequence). J gave up 1 base and V 4 bases, and 3 bases lay outside the gene matches. The CDR3 loop spans 14 amino acids. The CDR3 sequence is CASSLRTGQETQYF. For the CDR3, the DNA is TGTGCCAGCAGCCTAAGGACAGGCCAAGAGACCCAGTACTTC.